This passage covers 7 T cell receptor beta chains from one sample sequenced in a study of T cells in Graves' hyperthyroidism and ophthalmopathy (dated by TCRdb to between 2018 and 2020). Libraries were prepared through multiplex PCR. The data were produced on an Illumina HiSeq 2000. TCR beta CDR3 regions were amplified from RNA transcripts. A first-round RT-PCR of the TCR CDR3 used the HTBI primer set with the Qiagen OneStep RT-PCR kit. The public reads were quality trimmed at Q25 with fastp and then assembled into clones with MiXCR by TCRdb, keeping productive beta chains. Identical CDR3 protein sequences are pooled into one entry, listed with their most common genes and DNA. This sample has around 520,000 distinct CDR3 sequences in its table, and approximately 25% of those were observed once. The ten most abundant clones make up about 11% of the sample. Sequencing input: blood. All receptors come from a woman aged 25 to 39 with Graves' ophthalmopathy.

The chain has TRBV19 and TRBJ1-5; a weak D match, TRBD1 (6 bases). From germline, CDR1 is LNHDA and CDR2 SQIVND (reference sequence). Trimming removed 0 bases at V and 1 base at J, with 10 bases between. The CDR3 length is 16 residues. The CDR3 reads CASSIDRGASNQPQHF. The CDR3 DNA sequence: TGTGCCAGTAGTATAGACAGGGGCGCGAGCAATCAGCCCCAGCATTTT.

This clonotype appeared many times. The rearrangement links TRBV7-6 to TRBJ2-2; D remains ambiguous. V was shortened by 1 base and J by 1 base, with 10 bases between the two germline ends. The CDR3 spans 16 residues. Germline lookup yields CDR1 SGHVS and CDR2 FNYEAQ. The CDR3 bases are TGTGCCAGCAGCTTAGTCAGGAATGAGAACACCGGGGAGCTGTTTTTT. It codes for CASSLVRNENTGELFF.

This clonotype was detected many times. The chain combines TRBV29-1 with TRBJ1-1; TRBD1 is a possible D gene (5 bases). The CDR3 is 12 residues long. The germline CDR1 and CDR2 sequences are SQVTM and ANQGSEA. V was cut by 5 bases and J by 1 base, with 8 bases left in between. The CDR3 sequence is CSVRGQNTEAFF. CDR3 coding DNA: TGCAGCGTTAGGGGCCAGAACACTGAAGCTTTCTTT.

This clonotype has ten or more counts. The chain is built from TRBV11-2 and TRBJ1-1, with a weak D call TRBD1 (6 bases). The CDR3 length is 16 residues. CDR1 is SGHAT, CDR2 FQNNGV, per germline. The germline V and J ends were trimmed by 3 bases and 0 bases, with 14 bases remaining between them. DNA of the CDR3: TGTGCCAGCAGCTTTGGACGGGGGCTCATGAACACTGAAGCTTTCTTT. This gives the protein CASSFGRGLMNTEAFF.

This clonotype has at least ten counts. The chain joins TRBV6-5 to TRBJ1-2; D remains ambiguous. The CDR3 loop spans 16 amino acids. Trimming stripped 5 bases from V and 5 bases from J, with 21 bases between. Germline CDR1 is MNHEY and CDR2 is SVGAGI. This CDR3 reads CASSLDLVIPEYGYTF. CDR3 DNA sequence: TGTGCCAGCAGTCTCGACTTGGTGATCCCTGAGTATGGCTACACCTTC.

This clonotype has at least ten counts. The V gene is TRBV11-2, the J gene TRBJ2-7; D possibly corresponds to TRBD1 (5 bases). Trimming shortened V by 3 bases and J by 6 bases, and 12 bases separated the two germline ends. CDR3 length: 13 residues. Germline values: CDR1 SGHAT, CDR2 FQNNGV. Written as DNA, the CDR3 is TGTGCCAGCAGCTTCGTCAGGGTGGGCGAGCAGTACTTC. This gives the protein CASSFVRVGEQYF.

This clonotype occurred many times. The chain employs TRBV25-1 and TRBJ1-5, with 11 bases fitting TRBD1. This CDR3 is built from 20 residues. After removal of 5 bases from V and 2 bases from J, the junction contained 17 bases not matched to a gene. Germline CDR1 and CDR2: MGHDK and SYGVNS. CDR3 region: CASSPPSFCGQGACNQPQHF. The CDR3 nucleotides read TGTGCCAGCAGTCCCCCCTCATTCTGCGGACAGGGGGCTTGCAATCAGCCCCAGCATTTT.